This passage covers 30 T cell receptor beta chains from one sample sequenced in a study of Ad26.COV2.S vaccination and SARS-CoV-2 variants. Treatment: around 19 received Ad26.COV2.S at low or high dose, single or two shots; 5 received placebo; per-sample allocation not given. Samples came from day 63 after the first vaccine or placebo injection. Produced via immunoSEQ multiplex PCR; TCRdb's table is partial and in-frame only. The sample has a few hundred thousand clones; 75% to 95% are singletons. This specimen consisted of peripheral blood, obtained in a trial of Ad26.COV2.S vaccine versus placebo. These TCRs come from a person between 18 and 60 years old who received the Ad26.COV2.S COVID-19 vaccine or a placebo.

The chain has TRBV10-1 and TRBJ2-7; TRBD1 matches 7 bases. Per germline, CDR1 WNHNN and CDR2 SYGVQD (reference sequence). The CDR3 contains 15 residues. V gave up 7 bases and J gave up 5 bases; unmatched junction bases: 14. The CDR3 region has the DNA TGCGCCAGCATGACAGGGACAGTTTTAGGCGACGAGCAGTACTTC. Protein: CASMTGTVLGDEQYF.

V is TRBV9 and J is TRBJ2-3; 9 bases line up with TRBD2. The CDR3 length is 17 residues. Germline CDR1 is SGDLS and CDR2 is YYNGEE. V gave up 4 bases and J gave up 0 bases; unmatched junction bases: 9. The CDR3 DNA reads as TGTGCCAGCAGCCTGGGAGGTAGCGGGAGTAGCACAGATACGCAGTATTTT. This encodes CASSLGGSGSSTDTQYF.

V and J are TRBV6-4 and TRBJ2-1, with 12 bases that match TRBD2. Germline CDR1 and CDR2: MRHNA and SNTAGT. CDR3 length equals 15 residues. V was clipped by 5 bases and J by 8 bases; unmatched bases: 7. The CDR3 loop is CASSMTSGSPDEQFF. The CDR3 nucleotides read TGTGCCAGCAGTATGACTAGCGGGAGTCCCGATGAGCAGTTCTTC.

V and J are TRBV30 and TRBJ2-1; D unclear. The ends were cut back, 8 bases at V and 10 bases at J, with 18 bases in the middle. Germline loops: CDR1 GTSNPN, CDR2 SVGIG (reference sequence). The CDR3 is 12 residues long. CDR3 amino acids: CAVQSPGLEQFF. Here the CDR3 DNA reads TGTGCCGTCCAATCTCCTGGATTAGAGCAGTTCTTC.

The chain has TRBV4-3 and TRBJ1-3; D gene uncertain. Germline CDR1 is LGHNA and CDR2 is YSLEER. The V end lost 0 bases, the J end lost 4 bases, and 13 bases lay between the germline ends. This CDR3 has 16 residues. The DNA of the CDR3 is TGCGCCAGCAGCCAAGAAGTAGTGGCGGAAGGAAACACCATATATTTT. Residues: CASSQEVVAEGNTIYF.

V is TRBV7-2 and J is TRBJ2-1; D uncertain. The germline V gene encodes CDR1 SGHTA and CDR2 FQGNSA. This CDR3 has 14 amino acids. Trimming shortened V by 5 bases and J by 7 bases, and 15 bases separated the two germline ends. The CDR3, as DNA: TGTGCCAGCAGCCTCGCGATGATTGGAAATGAGCAGTTCTTC. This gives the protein CASSLAMIGNEQFF.

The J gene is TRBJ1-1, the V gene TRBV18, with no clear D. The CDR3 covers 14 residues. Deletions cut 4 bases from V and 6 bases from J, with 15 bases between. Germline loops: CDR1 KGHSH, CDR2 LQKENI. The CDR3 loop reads CASSLGGGRAEAFF. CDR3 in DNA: TGTGCCAGCTCACTCGGCGGAGGGAGGGCTGAAGCTTTCTTT.

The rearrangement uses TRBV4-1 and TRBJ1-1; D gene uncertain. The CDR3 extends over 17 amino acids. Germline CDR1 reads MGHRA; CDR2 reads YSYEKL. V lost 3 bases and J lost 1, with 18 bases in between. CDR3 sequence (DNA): TGCGCCAGCAGCCAGGTTTTCCGGCGGACCTCGAACACTGAAGCTTTCTTT. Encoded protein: CASSQVFRRTSNTEAFF.

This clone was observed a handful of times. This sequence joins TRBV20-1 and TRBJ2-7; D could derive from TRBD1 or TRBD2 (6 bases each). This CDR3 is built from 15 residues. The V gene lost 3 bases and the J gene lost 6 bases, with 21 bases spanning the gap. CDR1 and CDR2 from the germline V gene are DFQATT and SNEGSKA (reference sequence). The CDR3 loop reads CSASLGGVGLGEQYF. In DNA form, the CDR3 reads TGCAGTGCTAGTTTGGGGGGCGTCGGGCTCGGCGAGCAGTACTTC.

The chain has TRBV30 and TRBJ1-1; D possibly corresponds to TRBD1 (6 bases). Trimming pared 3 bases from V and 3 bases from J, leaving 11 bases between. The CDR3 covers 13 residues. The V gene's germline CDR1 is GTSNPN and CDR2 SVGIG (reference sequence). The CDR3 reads CAWSSGAHTEAFF. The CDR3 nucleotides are TGTGCCTGGAGCTCAGGGGCGCACACTGAAGCTTTCTTT.

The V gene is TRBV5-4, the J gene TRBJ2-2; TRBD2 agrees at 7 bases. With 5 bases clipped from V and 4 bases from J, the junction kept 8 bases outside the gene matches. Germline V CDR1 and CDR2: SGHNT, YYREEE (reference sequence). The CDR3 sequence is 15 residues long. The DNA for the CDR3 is TGTGCCAGCAGTCCCGCGGGACTAAGCACCGGGGAGCTGTTTTTT. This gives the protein CASSPAGLSTGELFF.

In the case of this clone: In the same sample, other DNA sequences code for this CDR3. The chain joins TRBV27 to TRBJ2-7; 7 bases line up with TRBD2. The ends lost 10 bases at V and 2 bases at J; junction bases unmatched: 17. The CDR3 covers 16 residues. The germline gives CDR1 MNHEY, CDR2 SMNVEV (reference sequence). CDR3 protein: CATYPGAGSLPYEQYF. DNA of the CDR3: TGTGCCACCTATCCCGGAGCGGGATCACTTCCCTACGAGCAGTACTTC.

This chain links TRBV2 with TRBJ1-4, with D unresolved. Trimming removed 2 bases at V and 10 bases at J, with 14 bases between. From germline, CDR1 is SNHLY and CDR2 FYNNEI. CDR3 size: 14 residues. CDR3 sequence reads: CASSENRTGRKLFF. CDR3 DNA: TGTGCCAGCAGTGAAAATAGGACGGGTCGAAAACTGTTTTTT.

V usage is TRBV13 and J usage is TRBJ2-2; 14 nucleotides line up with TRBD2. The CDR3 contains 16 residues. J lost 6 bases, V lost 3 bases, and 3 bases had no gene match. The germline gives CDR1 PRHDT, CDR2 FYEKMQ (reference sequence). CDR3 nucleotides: TGTGCCAGCAGCTTGGGACTAGCGGGAGCTGCCGGGGAGCTGTTTTTT. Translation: CASSLGLAGAAGELFF.

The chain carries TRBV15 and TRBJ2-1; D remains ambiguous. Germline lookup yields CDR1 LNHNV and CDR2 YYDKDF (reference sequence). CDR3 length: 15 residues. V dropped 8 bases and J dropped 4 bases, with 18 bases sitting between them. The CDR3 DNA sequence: TGTGCCACCGCATTAAAGTCGCCCTCATACAATGAGCAGTTCTTC. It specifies CATALKSPSYNEQFF.

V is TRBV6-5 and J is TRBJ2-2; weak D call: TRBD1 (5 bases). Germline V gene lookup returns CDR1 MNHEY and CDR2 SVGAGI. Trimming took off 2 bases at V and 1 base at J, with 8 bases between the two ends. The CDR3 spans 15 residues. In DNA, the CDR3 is TGTGCCAGCAGTTACCAGGGTGGGAACACCGGGGAGCTGTTTTTT. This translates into CASSYQGGNTGELFF.

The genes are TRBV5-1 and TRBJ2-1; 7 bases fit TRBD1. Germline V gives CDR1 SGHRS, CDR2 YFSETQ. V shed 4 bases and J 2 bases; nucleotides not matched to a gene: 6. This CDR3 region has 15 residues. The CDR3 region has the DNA TGCGCCAGCAGCCCGCTGACAGGGACCTACAATGAGCAGTTCTTC. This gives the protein CASSPLTGTYNEQFF.

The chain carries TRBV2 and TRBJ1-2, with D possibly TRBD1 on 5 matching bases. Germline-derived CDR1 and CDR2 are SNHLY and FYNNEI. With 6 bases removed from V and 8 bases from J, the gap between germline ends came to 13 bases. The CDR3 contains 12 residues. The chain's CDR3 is CASSPTVRGYTF. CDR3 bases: TGTGCCAGCAGCCCGACAGTCAGGGGCTACACCTTC. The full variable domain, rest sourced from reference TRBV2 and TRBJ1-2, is EPEVTQTPSHQVTQMGQEVILRCVPISNHLYFYWYRQILGQKVEFLVSFYNNEISEKSEIFDDQFSVERPDGSNFTLKIRSTKLEDSAMYFCASSPTVRGYTFGSGTRLTVV.

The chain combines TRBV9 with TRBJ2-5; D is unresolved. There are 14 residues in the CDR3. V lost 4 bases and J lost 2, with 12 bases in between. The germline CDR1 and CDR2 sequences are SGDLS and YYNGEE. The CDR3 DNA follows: TGTGCCAGCAGCTTTTCAGTTAGGCAAGAGACCCAGTACTTC. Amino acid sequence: CASSFSVRQETQYF.

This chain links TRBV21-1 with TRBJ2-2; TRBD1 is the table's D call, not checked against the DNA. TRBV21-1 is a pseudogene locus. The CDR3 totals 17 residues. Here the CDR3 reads CASSKRTGGSNTGELFF. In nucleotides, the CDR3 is TGTGCCAGCAGCAAAAGGACAGGGGGCTCGAACACCGGGGAGCTGTTTTTT.

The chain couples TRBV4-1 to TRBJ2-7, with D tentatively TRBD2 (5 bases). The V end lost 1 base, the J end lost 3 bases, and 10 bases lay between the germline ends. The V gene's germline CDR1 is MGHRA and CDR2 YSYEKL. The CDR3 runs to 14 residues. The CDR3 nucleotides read TGCGCCAGCAGCCAAGGAGGGAACAACTACGAGCAGTACTTC. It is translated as CASSQGGNNYEQYF.

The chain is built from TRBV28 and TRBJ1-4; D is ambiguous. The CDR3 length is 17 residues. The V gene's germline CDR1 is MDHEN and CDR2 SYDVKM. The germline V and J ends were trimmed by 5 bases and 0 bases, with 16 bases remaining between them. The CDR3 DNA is TGTGCCAGCAGTCCAGCACGGTGGGAGACAACTAATGAAAAACTGTTTTTT. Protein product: CASSPARWETTNEKLFF. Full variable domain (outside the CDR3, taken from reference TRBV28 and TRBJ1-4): DVKVTQSSRYLVKRTGEKVFLECVQDMDHENMFWYRQDPGLGLRLIYFSYDVKMKEKGDIPEGYSVSREKKERFSLILESASTNQTSMYLCASSPARWETTNEKLFFGSGTQLSVL.

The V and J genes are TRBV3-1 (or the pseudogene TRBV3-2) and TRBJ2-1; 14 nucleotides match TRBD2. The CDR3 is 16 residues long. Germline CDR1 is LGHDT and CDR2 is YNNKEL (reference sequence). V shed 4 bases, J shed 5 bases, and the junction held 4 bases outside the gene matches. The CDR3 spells CASSPRGLAGDNEQFF. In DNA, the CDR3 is TGTGCCAGCAGCCCACGGGGACTAGCGGGAGACAATGAGCAGTTCTTC.

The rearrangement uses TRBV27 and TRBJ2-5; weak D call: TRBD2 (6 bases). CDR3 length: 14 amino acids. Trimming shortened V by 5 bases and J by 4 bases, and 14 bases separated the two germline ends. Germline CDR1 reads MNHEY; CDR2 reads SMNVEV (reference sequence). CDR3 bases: TGTGCCAGCAGTCGCCCGGGGGTGTTAGAGACCCAGTACTTC. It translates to CASSRPGVLETQYF.

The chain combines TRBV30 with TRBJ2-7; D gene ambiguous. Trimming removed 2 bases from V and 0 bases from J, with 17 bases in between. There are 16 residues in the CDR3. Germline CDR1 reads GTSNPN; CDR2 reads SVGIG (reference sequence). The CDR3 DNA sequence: TGTGCCTGGAGTCAAGCGACCCTGACCTTCTCCTACGAGCAGTACTTC. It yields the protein CAWSQATLTFSYEQYF.

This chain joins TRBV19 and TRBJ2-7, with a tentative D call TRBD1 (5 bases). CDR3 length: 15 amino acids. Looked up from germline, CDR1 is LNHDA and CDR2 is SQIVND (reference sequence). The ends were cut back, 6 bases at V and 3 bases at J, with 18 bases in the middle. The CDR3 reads CASSKQAGLYYEQYF. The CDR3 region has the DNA TGTGCCAGTAGCAAACAAGCAGGGTTGTACTACGAGCAGTACTTC.

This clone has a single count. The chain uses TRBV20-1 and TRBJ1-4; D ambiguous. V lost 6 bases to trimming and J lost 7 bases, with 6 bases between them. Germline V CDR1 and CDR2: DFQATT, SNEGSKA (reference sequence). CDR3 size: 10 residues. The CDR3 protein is CSAWGEKLFF. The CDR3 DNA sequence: TGCAGTGCCTGGGGTGAAAAACTGTTTTTT.

The CDR3 sequence is CASSLGGTGTSYEQYF. The DNA of the CDR3 is TGCGCCAGCAGCTTGGGAGGGACCGGGACATCTTACGAGCAGTACTTC. The chain combines TRBV5-1 with TRBJ2-7; tentatively, D is TRBD1 (6 bases). Per germline, CDR1 SGHRS and CDR2 YFSETQ. This CDR3 contains 16 residues. V was pared by 0 bases and J by 4 bases, with 17 bases between.

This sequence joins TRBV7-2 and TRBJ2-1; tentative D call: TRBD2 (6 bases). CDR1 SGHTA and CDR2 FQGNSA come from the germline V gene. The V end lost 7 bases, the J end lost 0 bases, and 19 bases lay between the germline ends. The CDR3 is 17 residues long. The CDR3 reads CASTPRLAGISYNEQFF. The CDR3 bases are TGTGCCAGCACCCCCCGGCTGGCGGGGATCTCCTACAATGAGCAGTTCTTC.

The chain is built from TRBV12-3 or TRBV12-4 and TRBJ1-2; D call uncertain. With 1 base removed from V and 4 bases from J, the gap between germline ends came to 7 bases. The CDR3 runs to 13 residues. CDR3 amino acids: CASSLVRSYGYTF. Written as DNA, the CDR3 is TGTGCCAGCAGTTTAGTAAGGTCCTATGGCTACACCTTC.